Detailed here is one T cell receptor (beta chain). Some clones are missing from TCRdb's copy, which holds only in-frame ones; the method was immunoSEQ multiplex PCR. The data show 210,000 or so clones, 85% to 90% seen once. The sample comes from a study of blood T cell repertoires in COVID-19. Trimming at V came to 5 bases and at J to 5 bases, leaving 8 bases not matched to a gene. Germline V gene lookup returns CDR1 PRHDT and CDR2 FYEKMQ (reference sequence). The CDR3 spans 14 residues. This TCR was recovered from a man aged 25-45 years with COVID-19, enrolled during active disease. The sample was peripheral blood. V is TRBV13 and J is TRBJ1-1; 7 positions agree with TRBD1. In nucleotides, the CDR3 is TGTGCCAGCAGCCCAGAACAGGGGTTAACTGAAGCTTTCTTT. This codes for CASSPEQGLTEAFF.